This T cell receptor (beta chain) was captured in a study of T-cell reconstitution after alpha-beta-depleted transplantation in children. Unique molecular identifiers were incorporated when the TCRbeta library was constructed. TCRdb re-called the PCR reads with MiXCR, one entry per CDR3 protein. This table has roughly 190,000 distinct CDR3 sequences, roughly 14% appearing once. The CDR3 has 17 residues. The ends lost 1 base at V and 3 bases at J; junction bases unmatched: 7. Looked up from germline, CDR1 is MGHRA and CDR2 is YSYEKL. The sample in question was PBMCs from the stem cell graft donor, obtained from the stem cell graft. This sequence joins TRBV4-1 and TRBJ2-1, with 9 bases fitting TRBD2. The receptor's source is a human donor who donated a stem cell graft to a child with acute lymphoblastic leukemia. The CDR3 reads CASSQGGAGGLYNEQFF. The CDR3 coding sequence is TGCGCCAGCAGCCAAGGAGGAGCGGGAGGCCTCTACAATGAGCAGTTCTTC.